The present T cell receptor (beta chain) was sequenced within a study of blood T cell repertoires in COVID-19. Study overall: Both acute and convalescent COVID-19 samples were obtained from the United States, Italy and Spain. PBMCs, B-cell-depleted T cells, or T cells were the source of the cDNA or gDNA that made up the material.

Profiling relied on immunoSEQ multiplex PCR, and the TCRdb table lists in-frame clones only, not all of them. The sample gives over 200,000 clones, almost 90% of which show up once; roughly 2.5% is in the top ten. Sample: peripheral blood. This TCR was recovered from a woman between 55 and 75 years old with acute or convalescent COVID-19.

The CDR3 spells CASRVSHQGTEAFF. The CDR3 DNA follows: TGTGCCAGCAGGGTGTCACATCAGGGCACTGAAGCTTTCTTT. V usage is TRBV6-5 and J usage is TRBJ1-1, with D possibly matching TRBD1 (5 bases). The CDR3 contains 14 residues. Germline V gene sequence: CDR1 MNHEY, CDR2 SVGAGI. Trimming shortened V by 6 bases and J by 4 bases, and 15 bases separated the two germline ends.